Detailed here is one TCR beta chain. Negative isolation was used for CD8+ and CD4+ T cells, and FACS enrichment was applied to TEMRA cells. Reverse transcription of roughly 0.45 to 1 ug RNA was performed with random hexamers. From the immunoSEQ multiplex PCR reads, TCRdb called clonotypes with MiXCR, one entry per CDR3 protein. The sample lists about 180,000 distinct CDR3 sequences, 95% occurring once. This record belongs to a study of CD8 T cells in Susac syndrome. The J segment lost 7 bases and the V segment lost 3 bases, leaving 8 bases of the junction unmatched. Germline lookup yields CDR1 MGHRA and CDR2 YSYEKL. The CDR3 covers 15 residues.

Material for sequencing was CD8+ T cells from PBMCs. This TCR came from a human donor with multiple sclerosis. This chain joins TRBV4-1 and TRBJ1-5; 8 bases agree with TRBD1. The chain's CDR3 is CASSHGQGIGQPQHF. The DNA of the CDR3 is TGCGCCAGCAGCCACGGACAGGGTATCGGCCAGCCCCAGCATTTT.